Shown below are 22 T cell receptor beta chains from a single sample sequenced in a study of T-cell reconstitution after alpha-beta-depleted transplantation in children (dated by TCRdb to about 2016). Receptor libraries were prepared by PCR. The listed sequencing device is Illumina HiSeq 2500. TCR library preparation used molecular barcoding, with unique molecular identifiers applied to normalize quantification of the TCRbeta repertoire. TCRdb trimmed the raw reads at Q25, called clones with MiXCR and kept productive beta chains. Identical CDR3 proteins give one entry, which carries the most common genes and DNA. This sample lists more than 200,000 distinct CDR3 sequences; 9.7% were detected once. The leading ten clones occupy 5% to 5.5% of the sample. The sample here was PBMCs from the stem cell graft donor, taken from the stem cell graft. Receptors were obtained from a human donor who donated a stem cell graft to a child with SCID.

A remark on this clonotype: The junction shows a germline mismatch at one end, possibly a read error. The chain has TRBV2 and TRBJ1-1; 10 nucleotides align to TRBD1. CDR1 and CDR2 (germline): SNHLY, FYNNEI. The CDR3 has 19 residues. The DNA for the CDR3 is TGTGCCTGCAGTATATACGACAGGGGGCTATTGAGGATGAACACTGAAGCTTTCTTT. Protein: CACSIYDRGLLRMNTEAFF.

This clonotype was seen at least ten times. The chain couples TRBV7-9 to TRBJ2-3; 7 bases align to TRBD1. Trimming took 5 bases from V and 2 from J; bases not matched to a gene: 13. Germline-derived CDR1 and CDR2 are SEHNR and FQNEAQ (reference sequence). This CDR3 contains 17 residues. CDR3 DNA sequence: TGTGCCAGCAGCCCGATTCCGGGACAGCTGTCCACAGATACGCAGTATTTT. Its translation is CASSPIPGQLSTDTQYF.

In its sample, this clonotype was seen many times. The rearrangement links TRBV18 to TRBJ2-1; possibly TRBD1 or TRBD2 for D (5 bases each). The CDR3 runs 16 residues. V was trimmed by 3 bases and J by 0 bases, leaving 12 bases between them. Germline V CDR1 and CDR2: KGHSH, LQKENI. The CDR3 DNA reads TGTGCCAGCTCACCCACCGGGACCCCCTCCTACAATGAGCAGTTCTTC. Encoded protein: CASSPTGTPSYNEQFF.

This clonotype has a count of ten or more. In nucleotides, the CDR3 is TGTGCCAGCAGCCGTGGGGGGCCCAACAATGAGCAGTTCTTC. Residues: CASSRGGPNNEQFF. The chain joins TRBV7-2 to TRBJ2-1, with D tentatively TRBD1 or TRBD2 (6 bases each). CDR1 SGHTA and CDR2 FQGNSA come from the germline V gene. V was clipped by 5 bases and J by 5 bases, with 13 bases between them. The CDR3 length is 14 residues.

This clonotype showed up just a few times. The V call is TRBV20-1, the J call TRBJ2-1, with 7 bases aligning to TRBD1. The CDR3 loop spans 14 amino acids. The V and J ends lost 1 base and 1 base, in that order; junction bases with no gene match: 1. Germline V gives CDR1 DFQATT, CDR2 SNEGSKA (reference sequence). CDR3 region: CSARVGQSYNEQFF. CDR3 nucleotide sequence: TGCAGTGCTAGAGTGGGACAGTCCTACAATGAGCAGTTCTTC.

This clonotype has only a few counts. The gene calls are TRBV6-6 and TRBJ1-2; perhaps TRBD1 as D (5 bases). The CDR3 runs to 13 residues. Trimming shortened V by 5 bases and J by 1 base, and 8 bases separated the two germline ends. Germline CDR1 and CDR2: MNHNY and SVGAGI (reference sequence). The CDR3 loop is CASSETVNYGYTF. The CDR3 DNA follows: TGTGCCAGCAGTGAGACAGTTAACTATGGCTACACCTTC.

This clonotype was detected ten times or more. The chain uses TRBV20-1 and TRBJ2-5; a possible D gene is TRBD1 (6 bases). V dropped 6 bases and J dropped 1 base, with 15 bases sitting between them. The CDR3 runs to 14 residues. The germline gives CDR1 DFQATT, CDR2 SNEGSKA (reference sequence). In DNA form, the CDR3 reads TGCAGTGCATACCTAGGGGGTGGCCAAGAGACCCAGTACTTC. Its protein product is CSAYLGGGQETQYF.

There are many counts of this clonotype. This chain links TRBV7-9 with TRBJ1-1; D remains unclear. V was shortened by 5 bases and J by 3 bases, with 28 bases between the two germline ends. The CDR3 runs to 19 residues. Germline V gene sequence: CDR1 SEHNR, CDR2 FQNEAQ (reference sequence). CDR3 in DNA: TGTGCCAGCAGCCCCCCGATAGGGAGGGAGAAAGGATTGGACACTGAAGCTTTCTTT. It yields the protein CASSPPIGREKGLDTEAFF.

V gene TRBV3-1 combines with J gene TRBJ1-5; a weak D match, TRBD1 (5 bases). Trimming stripped 10 bases from V and 3 bases from J, with 22 bases between. CDR3 length equals 16 residues. Germline V lookup: CDR1 LGHDT, CDR2 YNNKEL (reference sequence). The CDR3 reads CATSPGPGGDNQPQHF. CDR3 nucleotide sequence: TGTGCCACCTCCCCGGGTCCGGGAGGGGACAATCAGCCCCAGCATTTT. Together with reference TRBV3-1 and TRBJ1-5, the CDR3 gives the full variable domain: DTAVSQTPKYLVTQMGNDKSIKCEQNLGHDTMYWYKQDSKKFLKIMFSYNNKELIINETVPNRFSPKSPDKAHLNLHINSLELGDSAVYFCATSPGPGGDNQPQHFGDGTRLSIL.

The V gene is TRBV29-1, the J gene TRBJ2-3; 9 positions match TRBD1. V gave up 3 bases and J gave up 1 base; unmatched junction bases: 5. This CDR3 comprises 15 residues. The germline V gene encodes CDR1 SQVTM and CDR2 ANQGSEA. CDR3 amino acids: CSVDHRTGGTDTQYF. The DNA of the CDR3 is TGCAGCGTTGACCATAGGACAGGGGGCACAGATACGCAGTATTTT.

This clonotype was counted at least ten times. The J gene is TRBJ2-7, the V gene TRBV5-1; D unclear. This CDR3 comprises 14 residues. Trimming removed 1 base at V and 3 bases at J, with 11 bases between. Germline V CDR1 and CDR2: SGHRS, YFSETQ. The CDR3 loop is CASSLSVSNYEQYF. For the CDR3, the DNA is TGCGCCAGCAGCTTGAGTGTGTCAAACTACGAGCAGTACTTC. Based on the CDR3 plus reference TRBV5-1 and TRBJ2-7, the full variable domain is KAGVTQTPRYLIKTRGQQVTLSCSPISGHRSVSWYQQTPGQGLQFLFEYFSETQRNKGNFPGRFSGRQFSNSRSEMNVSTLELGDSALYLCASSLSVSNYEQYFGPGTRLTVT.

This clonotype was detected ten times or more. The chain employs TRBV20-1 and TRBJ2-1, with D possibly TRBD1 on 6 matching bases. The CDR3 loop spans 12 amino acids. V lost 5 bases, J lost 6 bases, and 11 bases lay in between. Germline assignment: CDR1 DFQATT and CDR2 SNEGSKA (reference sequence). CDR3 amino acids: CSAGTGFNEQFF. The CDR3 DNA sequence: TGCAGTGCTGGCACAGGGTTCAATGAGCAGTTCTTC.

This clonotype was found many times. The chain links TRBV5-1 to TRBJ2-1, with no clear D. CDR3 length: 13 amino acids. Per the germline V gene, CDR1 is SGHRS and CDR2 is YFSETQ. V shed 1 base and J shed 8 bases, with 10 bases lying between them. CDR3 sequence reads: CASSLIGDDEQFF. The CDR3 DNA is TGCGCCAGCAGCTTGATCGGCGACGATGAGCAGTTCTTC.

Many counts were recorded for this clonotype. The genes are TRBV25-1 and TRBJ2-5; TRBD2 might be the D (5 bases). CDR3 length equals 14 residues. V was trimmed by 4 bases and J by 1 base, leaving 10 bases between them. CDR1 is MGHDK, CDR2 SYGVNS, per germline. This CDR3 reads CASSGGYGQETQYF. The CDR3 DNA sequence: TGTGCCAGCAGTGGAGGGTACGGCCAAGAGACCCAGTACTTC.

The sample holds a few counts of this clonotype. The CDR3 is CASSLGGAVTEAFF. CDR3 coding DNA: TGTGCCAGCAGTTTAGGGGGGGCGGTCACTGAAGCTTTCTTT. The chain employs TRBV28 and TRBJ1-1, with D possibly TRBD1 on 6 matching bases. This CDR3 has 14 amino acids. The V gene lost 2 bases and the J gene lost 4 bases, with 11 bases spanning the gap. Germline CDR1 MDHEN, CDR2 SYDVKM.

This clonotype occurred many times. The chain joins TRBV5-4 to TRBJ2-4; 11 bases line up with TRBD1. Germline CDR1 is SGHNT and CDR2 is YYREEE (reference sequence). This CDR3 has 15 amino acids. After removal of 4 bases from V and 6 bases from J, the junction contained 6 bases not matched to a gene. CDR3 nucleotides: TGTGCCAGCAGCCCGGCCGGGACAGGGGGAAACATTCAGTACTTC. Translated: CASSPAGTGGNIQYF.

There are many counts of this clonotype. The chain employs TRBV7-2 and TRBJ2-5, with D perhaps given as TRBD1 or TRBD2 (5 bases each). The CDR3 has 18 amino acids. The ends were cut back, 5 bases at V and 1 base at J, with 23 bases in the middle. Germline V lookup: CDR1 SGHTA, CDR2 FQGNSA. The chain's CDR3 is CASSSKLVWGYRQETQYF. In nucleotides, the CDR3 is TGTGCCAGCAGCAGCAAGCTCGTTTGGGGGTACCGCCAAGAGACCCAGTACTTC.

The sample holds many counts of this clonotype. The chain recombines TRBV4-2 with TRBJ2-3, with TRBD2 matching 9 bases. This CDR3 is built from 17 residues. The ends lost 4 bases at V and 3 bases at J; junction bases unmatched: 11. Germline CDR1 LGHNA, CDR2 YNFKEQ. The CDR3 loop is CASSLTSGGGATDTQYF. The CDR3 DNA is TGTGCCAGCAGCCTGACCTCTGGCGGGGGGGCGACAGATACGCAGTATTTT.

This clonotype was seen only a few times. The rearrangement joins TRBV7-3 to TRBJ2-2; possibly TRBD1 for D (7 bases). V was pared by 6 bases and J by 0 bases, with 14 bases between. Per germline, CDR1 SGHTA and CDR2 FQGTGA. This CDR3 contains 16 residues. The CDR3 reads CASSPQGGTNTGELFF. As DNA, the CDR3 is TGTGCCAGCAGTCCCCAGGGGGGAACGAACACCGGGGAGCTGTTTTTT.

This clonotype was observed at least ten times. The chain uses TRBV7-3 and TRBJ1-6; D perhaps matches TRBD1 (5 bases). The V end lost 5 bases, the J end lost 6 bases, and 11 bases lay between the germline ends. Germline lookup yields CDR1 SGHTA and CDR2 FQGTGA. This CDR3 comprises 14 residues. CDR3 residues: CASSLGGINSPLHF. Here the CDR3 DNA reads TGTGCCAGCAGCCTCGGGGGGATTAATTCACCCCTCCACTTT.

This clonotype was recorded many times. The J gene is TRBJ1-2, the V gene TRBV27; no definite D call. Germline V gives CDR1 MNHEY, CDR2 SMNVEV (reference sequence). Trimming pared 5 bases from V and 3 bases from J, leaving 19 bases between. The length of the CDR3 is 16 residues. CDR3 loop: CASSHAVGLGDYGYTF. In nucleotides, the CDR3 is TGTGCCAGCAGTCACGCCGTGGGATTGGGTGACTATGGCTACACCTTC.

This clonotype has a count of ten or more. The chain links TRBV5-1 to TRBJ1-6; the match to TRBD1 covers 8 bases. Germline loops: CDR1 SGHRS, CDR2 YFSETQ. This CDR3 region has 15 residues. The V and J ends lost 4 bases and 9 bases, in that order; junction bases with no gene match: 9. DNA of the CDR3: TGCGCCAGCAGCCCAAACAGGGGGGGGGCTTCACCCCTCCACTTT. Residues: CASSPNRGGASPLHF. Full variable domain (missing parts from reference TRBV5-1 and TRBJ1-6): KAGVTQTPRYLIKTRGQQVTLSCSPISGHRSVSWYQQTPGQGLQFLFEYFSETQRNKGNFPGRFSGRQFSNSRSEMNVSTLELGDSALYLCASSPNRGGASPLHFGNGTRLTVT.